This T cell receptor (beta chain) was obtained from a study of blood T cell repertoires in COVID-19. Study-level information: Some COVID-19 samples were acute and others convalescent; all came from the United States, Italy and Spain.

Generated by immunoSEQ multiplex PCR, the TCRdb table keeps only in-frame clones and is missing some. The table records 150,000 or so clones, 60% to 85% of them present only once. This CDR3 is built from 13 residues. V was pared by 3 bases and J by 9 bases, with 6 bases of the junction left unmatched. The sample comprised peripheral blood. The sequence came from a man older than 75 with acute or convalescent COVID-19. The chain has TRBV12-3 or TRBV12-4 and TRBJ2-7; TRBD2 agrees at 9 bases. This chain's CDR3 is CASSFSRGGLQYF. The CDR3, as DNA: TGTGCCAGCAGTTTTTCGCGGGGGGGCTTGCAGTACTTC.